This T cell receptor (beta chain) derives from a study of blood T cell repertoires in COVID-19. Across the study: The cDNA or gDNA used as material had been derived from T cells, B-cell-depleted T cells, or PBMCs.

As handled by the study authors: From reference gene primer amplification, estimates of nucleated cell counts were derived. Libraries were prepared by immunoSEQ multiplex PCR; TCRdb keeps only in-frame clonotypes and omits some of them. The V and J calls and clone size come from that table; D and trimming were worked out from the DNA. This table has 95,000 to 150,000 clones, around four fifths appearing once. The germline V and J ends were trimmed by 7 bases and 1 base, with 14 bases remaining between them. The germline gives CDR1 GTSNPN, CDR2 SVGIG (reference sequence). The CDR3 loop spans 14 amino acids.

This sequence was found in a human donor in a cohort sampled during active COVID-19. The rearrangement uses TRBV30 and TRBJ1-5; TRBD1 might be the D (6 bases). Sequencing used peripheral blood. The chain's CDR3 is CAYLQGTSNQPQHF. The CDR3 DNA reads TGTGCCTATCTACAGGGAACGAGCAATCAGCCCCAGCATTTT.